The 6 T cell receptor beta chains below come from one sample, sequenced in a study of memory CD4+ T cells and cytomegalovirus serostatus (dated by TCRdb to about 2019). Single viable CD3+CD4+CD8-CD45RO+ cells were sorted as memory CD4+ T cells on a FACSAria II. The library came from the immunoSEQ multiplex PCR assay. Held by TCRdb, this immuneACCESS table contains in-frame sequences only and omits some clones. Under half of the omission traces to an unresolved V gene where checked; the cause of the rest is unknown. The sample data list roughly 48,000 clones, and around 80% of these were observed just once. The top ten hold approximately 1.4% of the sample. The source material was memory CD4+ T cells from blood. Receptors were obtained from an adult in good health and CMV-seropositive.

This rearrangement joins TRBV30 to TRBJ1-6; 7 bases line up with TRBD1. Germline CDR1 reads GTSNPN; CDR2 reads SVGIG (reference sequence). The CDR3 is 15 amino acids. J gave up 7 bases and V 3 bases, and 9 bases lay outside the gene matches. The CDR3 nucleotides read TGTGCCTGGAGCGAAGGGGGCAGGGTCAATTCACCCCTCCACTTT. Its protein product is CAWSEGGRVNSPLHF.

V is TRBV19 and J is TRBJ1-1, with 8 nucleotides matching TRBD1. V lost 7 bases to trimming and J lost 4 bases; unmatched junction nucleotides: 8. CDR1 LNHDA and CDR2 SQIVND come from the germline V gene (reference sequence). The CDR3 loop spans 14 amino acids. The CDR3 nucleotides read TGTGCCAGTATCCCCAGGGGGCGCGTCACTGAAGCTTTCTTT. Protein product: CASIPRGRVTEAFF.

The rearrangement links TRBV19 to TRBJ1-1; no clear D. The CDR3 sequence is 14 residues long. The germline gives CDR1 LNHDA, CDR2 SQIVND (reference sequence). The V end lost 7 bases, the J end lost 4 bases, and 16 bases lay between the germline ends. CDR3 sequence (DNA): TGTGCCAGTACCAGTGGACGGGGTGGCACTGAAGCTTTCTTT. Protein: CASTSGRGGTEAFF.

This chain uses TRBV28 with TRBJ1-3; TRBD1 might be the D (5 bases). Trimming shortened V by 5 bases and J by 0 bases, and 14 bases separated the two germline ends. The length of the CDR3 is 16 residues. Germline V gene data show CDR1 as MDHEN and CDR2 as SYDVKM. CDR3 in amino acids: CASSTQQAYSGNTIYF. The CDR3 DNA follows: TGTGCCAGCAGTACCCAACAGGCTTACTCTGGAAACACCATATATTTT.

The chain has TRBV7-9 and TRBJ2-1; TRBD2 matches at 9 bases. Looked up from germline, CDR1 is SEHNR and CDR2 is FQNEAQ (reference sequence). CDR3 size: 17 residues. Unmatched junction bases numbered 6, after V lost 0 bases and J lost 3 bases. In DNA, the CDR3 is TGTGCCAGCAGCTTAGCGCTGGGTAGCGGGAGCTACAATGAGCAGTTCTTC. Its translation is CASSLALGSGSYNEQFF. The whole variable domain, remainder taken from reference TRBV7-9 and TRBJ2-1, is DTGVSQNPRHKITKRGQNVTFRCDPISEHNRLYWYRQTLGQGPEFLTYFQNEAQLEKSRLLSDRFSAERPKGSFSTLEIQRTEQGDSAMYLCASSLALGSGSYNEQFFGPGTRLTVL.

The chain employs TRBV27 and TRBJ2-2; D not certain. V lost 1 base, J lost 0 bases, and 6 bases lay in between. The CDR3 runs to 15 residues. The germline CDR1 and CDR2 sequences are MNHEY and SMNVEV (reference sequence). CDR3: CASSLWAPNTGELFF. In DNA, the CDR3 is TGTGCCAGCAGTTTATGGGCTCCGAACACCGGGGAGCTGTTTTTT.